The rows below give T cell receptor beta chains drawn from one sample of a study of Ad26.COV2.S vaccination and SARS-CoV-2 variants. The protocol was immunoSEQ multiplex PCR, while the TCRdb copy is restricted to in-frame clones and leaves out a portion. Counted here are a few hundred thousand clones, more than 80% occurring once; the ten biggest clones make up 12%. This sample comprised peripheral blood, obtained in a trial of Ad26.COV2.S vaccine versus placebo. The receptors come from a person between 18 and 60 years old who received the Ad26.COV2.S COVID-19 vaccine or a placebo. Both conserved end residues are part of each CDR3. D genes are given only for firm matches. Size is omitted from some rows. Given values are once, few, many or a class for expanded clones.

D gene	V gene	clone size	J gene	CDR3 protein	CDR3 DNA
.	TRBV5-4	.	TRBJ1-3	CASSPGSGNTIYF	TGTGCCAGCAGTCCAGGGTCTGGAAACACCATATATTTT
TRBD2	TRBV2	.	TRBJ2-1	CASSEAGLAIEQFF	TGTGCCAGCAGTGAAGCGGGACTAGCGATTGAGCAGTTCTTC
.	TRBV5-1	.	TRBJ2-5	CASSSFGSRETQYF	TGCGCCAGCAGCTCTTTCGGGAGTAGAGAGACCCAGTACTTC
.	TRBV11-2	.	TRBJ2-7	CASSLGSSYEQYF	TGTGCCAGCAGCTTAGGGTCCTCCTACGAGCAGTACTTC
TRBD2	TRBV6-2/TRBV6-3	.	TRBJ2-7	CASSAGLAYEQYF	TGTGCCAGCAGTGCGGGACTAGCTTACGAGCAGTACTTC
TRBD2	TRBV7-8	.	TRBJ2-1	CASSPGLAASGSYNEQFF	TGTGCCAGCAGCCCGGGACTAGCGGCAAGCGGCTCCTACAATGAGCAGTTCTTC
.	TRBV19	.	TRBJ2-1	CASSQGSYNEQFF	TGTGCCAGTAGTCAGGGCTCCTACAATGAGCAGTTCTTC
.	TRBV20-1	.	TRBJ2-1	CSASLAASSHEQFF	TGCAGTGCTAGTTTGGCGGCAAGCTCCCATGAGCAGTTCTTC
.	TRBV6-5	.	TRBJ1-1	CASSWTVGNTEAFF	TGTGCCAGCAGTTGGACGGTCGGGAACACTGAAGCTTTCTTT
.	TRBV6-2/TRBV6-3	.	TRBJ2-7	CASSYGGNSYEQYF	TGTGCCAGCAGTTACGGCGGGAACTCCTACGAGCAGTACTTC
.	TRBV6-5	.	TRBJ2-5	CASSTGAESETQYF	TGTGCCAGCAGCACTGGCGCAGAATCGGAGACCCAGTACTTC
TRBD1	TRBV6-5	.	TRBJ1-5	CASSISQGSNQPQHF	TGTGCCAGCAGCATATCACAGGGGAGCAATCAGCCCCAGCATTTT
TRBD2	TRBV28	.	TRBJ2-1	CASSPHGGEGHNEQFF	TGTGCCAGCAGTCCCCATGGGGGGGAGGGTCACAATGAGCAGTTCTTC
.	TRBV18	.	TRBJ1-1	CASSPGVDTEAFF	TGTGCCAGCTCACCGGGGGTGGACACTGAAGCTTTCTTT
TRBD2	TRBV6-2/TRBV6-3	.	TRBJ2-7	CASSRAGGPREQYF	TGTGCCAGCAGTAGAGCGGGAGGGCCCCGCGAGCAGTACTTC
.	TRBV12-5	.	TRBJ1-5	CASGSALGYGNQPQHF	TGTGCTAGTGGTTCCGCCTTGGGATATGGCAATCAGCCCCAGCATTTT
.	TRBV5-1	few	TRBJ1-3	CASSSDSGNTIYF	TGCGCCAGCAGTTCCGACAGCGGAAACACCATATATTTT
.	TRBV30	.	TRBJ2-3	CALGGGTDTQYF	TGTGCCTTGGGGGGAGGCACAGATACGCAGTATTTT
TRBD1	TRBV7-2	.	TRBJ2-2	CASSLDRGVPGELFF	TGTGCCAGCAGCTTAGACAGGGGCGTCCCCGGGGAGCTGTTTTTT
.	TRBV5-4	.	TRBJ2-7	CASSLRDEQYF	TGTGCCAGCAGCTTGAGGGACGAGCAGTACTTC
.	TRBV6-1	.	TRBJ1-4	CASSDSFGLEWEKLFF	TGTGCCAGCAGTGATAGTTTTGGGCTAGAGTGGGAAAAACTGTTTTTT
.	TRBV28	.	TRBJ1-5	CASSRGLQNQPQHF	TGTGCCAGCAGCCGGGGACTCCAGAATCAGCCCCAGCATTTT
.	TRBV20-1	once	TRBJ2-1	CSASSQVGRYNEQFF	TGCAGTGCTAGTTCTCAAGTGGGAAGGTACAATGAGCAGTTCTTC
TRBD2	TRBV11-2	.	TRBJ2-1	CASSSWTSGSHNEQFF	TGTGCCAGCAGCTCCTGGACTAGCGGGAGTCACAATGAGCAGTTCTTC
.	TRBV11-3	.	TRBJ2-3	CASSAKYRDTDTQYF	TGTGCCAGCAGCGCAAAATACAGGGACACAGATACGCAGTATTTT
.	TRBV23-1	.	TRBJ1-4	CASSQSRLGDEKLFF	TGCGCCAGCAGTCAATCCCGCTTAGGGGATGAAAAACTGTTTTTT
TRBD2	TRBV6-5	.	TRBJ2-1	CASRGTSGIFNEQFF	TGTGCCAGCAGGGGAACTAGCGGGATTTTCAATGAGCAGTTCTTC
.	TRBV28	.	TRBJ1-5	CASSWYSNQPQHF	TGTGCCAGCAGTTGGTACAGCAATCAGCCCCAGCATTTT
.	TRBV27	few	TRBJ2-1	CASSMRAQNNEQFF	TGTGCCAGCAGCATGAGGGCTCAAAACAATGAGCAGTTCTTC
.	TRBV6-6	.	TRBJ2-5	CASSYMGGETQYF	TGTGCCAGCAGTTACATGGGAGGAGAGACCCAGTACTTC
.	TRBV29-1	.	TRBJ2-1	CSVFEAAGSTYNEQFF	TGCAGCGTTTTTGAGGCGGCCGGTTCGACCTACAATGAGCAGTTCTTC
.	TRBV7-9	.	TRBJ1-3	CASSPGQGLRNTIYF	TGTGCCAGCAGCCCAGGGCAAGGGCTTCGAAACACCATATATTTT
.	TRBV3-1/TRBV3-2	.	TRBJ2-7	CASSQVSDGTYEQYF	TGTGCCAGCAGCCAAGTAAGTGACGGAACCTACGAGCAGTACTTC
.	TRBV10-2	.	TRBJ2-5	CASSGGTRLNGIEETQYF	TGCGCCAGCAGTGGCGGGACGCGTCTGAACGGAATCGAAGAGACCCAGTACTTC
.	TRBV18	.	TRBJ2-5	CASSPPGENQETQYF	TGTGCCAGCTCACCACCGGGCGAAAACCAAGAGACCCAGTACTTC
.	TRBV6-6	.	TRBJ1-3	CASSYGGVSGNTIYF	TGTGCCAGCAGTTACGGGGGGGTTAGTGGAAACACCATATATTTT
TRBD1	TRBV30	once	TRBJ1-1	CAWGQGGNTEAFF	TGTGCCTGGGGACAGGGGGGGAACACTGAAGCTTTCTTT
.	TRBV3-1/TRBV3-2	.	TRBJ1-1	CASSLRPTEAFF	TGTGCCAGCAGCCTGCGCCCCACTGAAGCTTTCTTT
.	TRBV3-1/TRBV3-2	.	TRBJ2-6	CASSQTSGANVLTF	TGTGCCAGCAGCCAAACTTCTGGGGCCAACGTCCTGACTTTC
.	TRBV18	once	TRBJ1-2	CASSPAGGSIDYGYTF	TGTGCCAGCTCACCGGCCGGGGGGTCGATTGACTATGGCTACACCTTC
TRBD1	TRBV9	.	TRBJ2-3	CASSDSPDRVYPLGTDTQYF	TGTGCCAGCAGCGACTCCCCTGACAGGGTCTATCCCCTCGGCACAGATACGCAGTATTTT
TRBD2	TRBV9	.	TRBJ2-1	CASSVSRTRQGNEQFF	TGTGCCAGCAGCGTATCCCGGACTAGACAAGGGAATGAGCAGTTCTTC
.	TRBV25-1	.	TRBJ1-5	CASSYSNQPQHF	TGTGCCAGCAGTTATAGCAATCAGCCCCAGCATTTT
.	TRBV9	.	TRBJ2-5	CASSVVGGRKETQYF	TGTGCCAGCAGCGTAGTTGGGGGGCGGAAAGAGACCCAGTACTTC
TRBD1	TRBV18	.	TRBJ2-7	CASSPQRTGGYEQYF	TGTGCCAGCTCACCACAGAGGACAGGGGGATACGAGCAGTACTTC
.	TRBV5-1	once	TRBJ2-7	CASSSRIDRTYEQYF	TGCGCCAGCAGCTCCCGAATAGACAGGACCTACGAGCAGTACTTC
TRBD1	TRBV25-1	.	TRBJ2-1	CASGDRVNEQFF	TGTGCCAGCGGGGACAGGGTCAATGAGCAGTTCTTC
TRBD1	TRBV7-2	few	TRBJ2-7	CASSLVGTGGNEQYF	TGTGCCAGCAGCTTAGTCGGGACAGGGGGCAACGAGCAGTACTTC
TRBD2	TRBV3-1/TRBV3-2	.	TRBJ2-3	CASSQDLGLAGDKSTQYF	TGTGCCAGCAGCCAAGATCTAGGTCTAGCGGGAGATAAGAGTACGCAGTATTTT
TRBD2	TRBV20-1	once	TRBJ2-3	CFAAGGDTQYF	TGCTTTGCGGCGGGAGGAGATACGCAGTATTTT
.	TRBV6-6	.	TRBJ2-7	CASSGSLGTYEQYF	TGTGCCAGCAGCGGGTCCCTGGGTACCTACGAGCAGTACTTC
.	TRBV11-3	.	TRBJ2-2	CASSQRSGFGELFF	TGTGCCAGCAGCCAAAGAAGTGGTTTTGGGGAGCTGTTTTTT
.	TRBV7-8	.	TRBJ1-4	CASSLGTSRVSNEKLFF	TGTGCCAGCAGCTTAGGGACCTCCAGGGTGTCTAATGAAAAACTGTTTTTT